A single sample is the source of the 18 T cell receptor beta chains below, sequenced in a study of response to subunit inactivated influenza vaccine. TCRdb redid the calling of the RT-PCR reads with MiXCR, one entry per CDR3 protein. The sample consists of around 470,000 distinct CDR3 sequences, roughly 7.6% of them appearing once. The sample in question was PBMCs from blood, obtained less than 30 months after vaccination. Receptors originate from a man between 45 and 75 years old who received an inactivated influenza vaccine.

Turning to this clonotype: This likely traces to a read error, being one base from a far larger clone. J is TRBJ2-2 and V is TRBV7-9; possibly TRBD2 for D (5 bases). Germline CDR1 SEHNR, CDR2 FQNEAQ (reference sequence). This CDR3 spans 13 amino acids. CDR3 protein: CASSLVNTGEQFF. The CDR3 coding sequence is TGTGCCAGCAGCTTGGTTAACACCGGGGAGCAGTTTTTT.

V and J are TRBV2 and TRBJ1-4; no definite D call. The CDR3 is 14 amino acids. V was pared by 3 bases and J by 4 bases, with 9 bases between. The germline gives CDR1 SNHLY, CDR2 FYNNEI. CDR3 DNA: TGTGCCAGCAGTGAGGGCAGAATTAATGAAAAACTGTTTTTT. It is translated as CASSEGRINEKLFF.

The J gene is TRBJ2-7, the V gene TRBV6-1; TRBD1 agrees at 7 bases. After removal of 4 bases from V and 4 bases from J, the junction contained 7 bases not matched to a gene. Germline CDR1 and CDR2: MNHNS and SASEGT. There are 14 residues in the CDR3. CDR3 region: CASSGERQGYEQYF. The CDR3 nucleotides are TGTGCCAGCAGTGGGGAAAGACAGGGATACGAGCAGTACTTC.

The chain combines TRBV5-1 with TRBJ1-3; unclear D gene. V was cut by 4 bases and J by 2 bases, with 13 bases left in between. The CDR3 covers 15 residues. Per the germline V gene, CDR1 is SGHRS and CDR2 is YFSETQ. The CDR3 loop reads CASSGEVIAGNTIYF. CDR3 coding DNA: TGCGCCAGCAGCGGGGAAGTGATTGCTGGAAACACCATATATTTT. Drawing the rest from reference TRBV5-1 and TRBJ1-3, the complete variable domain is KAGVTQTPRYLIKTRGQQVTLSCSPISGHRSVSWYQQTPGQGLQFLFEYFSETQRNKGNFPGRFSGRQFSNSRSEMNVSTLELGDSALYLCASSGEVIAGNTIYFGEGSWLTVV.

The table lists this clonotype with many counts. This rearrangement joins TRBV5-1 to TRBJ2-7, with TRBD1 matching 8 bases. J lost 3 bases, V lost 0 bases, and 5 bases had no gene match. The CDR3 loop spans 15 amino acids. CDR1 SGHRS and CDR2 YFSETQ come from the germline V gene. The CDR3 reads CASSLGGQGVYEQYF. The CDR3 DNA is TGCGCCAGCAGCTTGGGTGGACAGGGCGTCTACGAGCAGTACTTC.

Remarks on this clonotype: It may be a read error: a sequence one base away is much more abundant. This chain joins TRBV2 and TRBJ2-7; the D gene is possibly TRBD2 (5 bases). Trimming stripped 8 bases from V and 4 bases from J, with 15 bases between. The CDR3 has 13 amino acids. Germline assignment: CDR1 SNHLY and CDR2 FYNNEI. CDR3 DNA sequence: TGTGCCAGCGATGTAGGACGGGAATACGAGCAGTACTTC. Its protein product is CASDVGREYEQYF. The full variable domain, with the rest looked up from reference TRBV2 and TRBJ2-7, is EPEVTQTPSHQVTQMGQEVILRCVPISNHLYFYWYRQILGQKVEFLVSFYNNEISEKSEIFDDQFSVERPDGSNFTLKIRSTKLEDSAMYFCASDVGREYEQYFGPGTRLTVT.

Of note for this clonotype: Germline is not matched at one junction end, which may reflect a read error. CDR3 coding DNA: TGTGCCAGCAGTCTAGCGGGGGGCTGGGGGAATGAGCAGTTCTTC. Translation: CASSLAGGWGNEQFF. The J gene is TRBJ2-1, the V gene TRBV12-3 or TRBV12-4; TRBD2 matches at 11 bases. The length of the CDR3 is 15 residues.

This clonotype came up a few times. Germline and junction disagree at one end, which may indicate a read error. The rearrangement uses TRBV6-5 and TRBJ2-5; 7 positions match TRBD2. CDR1 is MNHEY, CDR2 SVGAGI, per germline. The CDR3 consists of 14 residues. Here the CDR3 reads CASSYASGQKTQYF. As DNA, the CDR3 is TGTGCCAGCAGTTACGCTAGCGGCCAAAAGACCCAGTACTTC.

This clonotype was observed at least ten times. The V call is TRBV4-3, the J call TRBJ2-2; D is uncertain. This CDR3 region has 15 residues. Germline V gives CDR1 LGHNA, CDR2 YSLEER. Trimming cost V 1 base and J 7 bases, with 13 bases left between them. In nucleotides, the CDR3 is TGCGCCAGCAGCCAAGGCGTAGGCGGTCGCGGGGAGCTGTTTTTT. Translation gives CASSQGVGGRGELFF.

This clonotype was recorded at least ten times. The chain combines TRBV4-3 with TRBJ2-3; D possibly corresponds to TRBD1 (5 bases). This CDR3 comprises 14 residues. The germline gives CDR1 LGHNA, CDR2 YSLEER. Trimming pared 2 bases from V and 2 bases from J, leaving 8 bases between. The CDR3: CASSQQGATDTQYF. The CDR3, as DNA: TGCGCCAGCAGCCAACAGGGCGCCACAGATACGCAGTATTTT.

CDR3: CASSYGGRPQHF. In nucleotides, the CDR3 is TGTGCCAGCAGTTACGGGGGGAGGCCCCAGCATTTT. The chain is built from TRBV6-2 or TRBV6-3 and TRBJ1-5; possible D gene TRBD1, 5 bases. The ends were cut back, 2 bases at V and 9 bases at J, with 8 bases in the middle. This CDR3 is 12 amino acids long. The germline gives CDR1 MNHEY, CDR2 SVGEGT.

This chain's CDR3 is CSPGRLAGENEQYF. The CDR3 coding sequence is TGCAGTCCGGGAAGACTAGCGGGAGAGAACGAGCAGTACTTC. The chain recombines TRBV20-1 with TRBJ2-7; TRBD2 matches 12 bases. Trimming cost V 8 bases and J 5 bases; bases outside gene matches: 10. The CDR3 is 14 amino acids. Per germline, CDR1 DFQATT and CDR2 SNEGSKA (reference sequence).

This clonotype was recorded at least ten times. The J gene is TRBJ1-5, the V gene TRBV20-1; D remains unclear. V gave up 0 bases and J gave up 3 bases, with 6 bases separating them. Germline V gene sequence: CDR1 DFQATT, CDR2 SNEGSKA (reference sequence). The CDR3 contains 13 residues. This chain's CDR3 is CSARDVNNQPQHF. As DNA, the CDR3 is TGCAGTGCTAGAGATGTGAACAATCAGCCCCAGCATTTT.

In its sample, this clonotype was seen many times. V usage is TRBV12-3 or TRBV12-4 and J usage is TRBJ2-4, with D hard to call. This CDR3 is built from 14 residues. V was pared by 5 bases and J by 2 bases, with 10 bases between. CDR3 region: CASSPQGSKNIQYF. CDR3 coding DNA: TGTGCCAGCAGTCCGCAAGGGTCCAAAAACATTCAGTACTTC.

This clonotype was seen a few times. The chain couples TRBV12-3 or TRBV12-4 to TRBJ2-7; TRBD1 matches 11 bases. This CDR3 spans 14 amino acids. V was pared by 7 bases and J by 4 bases, with 6 bases of the junction left unmatched. The CDR3 sequence: CASKPGTGGYEQYF. The DNA of the CDR3 is TGTGCCAGCAAACCCGGGACAGGGGGTTACGAGCAGTACTTC.

This chain connects TRBV11-2 to TRBJ2-1; D possibly corresponds to TRBD1 (5 bases). Trimming pared 4 bases from V and 0 bases from J, leaving 16 bases between. Looked up from germline, CDR1 is SGHAT and CDR2 is FQNNGV. This CDR3 spans 17 amino acids. This chain's CDR3 is CASSSRGLANSYNEQFF. The CDR3 DNA sequence: TGTGCCAGCAGCTCAAGGGGTTTGGCGAACTCCTACAATGAGCAGTTCTTC.

V and J are TRBV7-2 and TRBJ2-3; 11 bases map to TRBD2. Looked up from germline, CDR1 is SGHTA and CDR2 is FQGNSA. This CDR3 has 16 residues. V gave up 1 base and J gave up 6 bases; unmatched junction bases: 6. This CDR3 reads CASSLVAGGPRDTQYF. CDR3 DNA sequence: TGTGCCAGCAGCTTAGTAGCGGGAGGGCCTCGGGATACGCAGTATTTT.

The V call is TRBV3-1, the J call TRBJ2-6, with D maybe TRBD2 (6 bases). This CDR3 region has 18 residues. Trimming took off 0 bases at V and 0 bases at J, with 12 bases between the two ends. The germline CDR1 and CDR2 sequences are LGHDT and YNNKEL (reference sequence). As DNA, the CDR3 is TGTGCCAGCAGCCAAGAGGGACTCCGAAACTCTGGGGCCAACGTCCTGACTTTC. It specifies CASSQEGLRNSGANVLTF. The full variable domain, in which reference TRBV3-1 and TRBJ2-6 provide the parts outside the CDR3, is DTAVSQTPKYLVTQMGNDKSIKCEQNLGHDTMYWYKQDSKKFLKIMFSYNNKELIINETVPNRFSPKSPDKAHLNLHINSLELGDSAVYFCASSQEGLRNSGANVLTFGAGSRLTVL.